Below, 8 T cell receptor beta chains from the same sample are listed, as sequenced in a study of beta chain features in type 1 diabetes. Their antigens remain unidentified. The study's findings and limits: TCRB CDR3 length was moderately but significantly reduced in all four CD4+ subsets of Type 1 diabetes patients.

What was sequenced were expressed TCRB transcripts, since all of the isolated RNA had been reverse transcribed. Clones were sequenced by immunoSEQ multiplex PCR, and TCRdb holds only the in-frame ones, with some missing. The sample has about 650,000 clones; about an eighth are singletons. The material sequenced was naive CD4+ T cells from blood. All receptors come from a man aged 25 to 40 with type 1 diabetes.

This clone showed up just a few times. The rearrangement uses TRBV7-6 and TRBJ1-2, with unresolved D. The V gene lost 1 base and the J gene lost 1 base, with 4 bases spanning the gap. The CDR3 is 13 amino acids. Germline CDR1 is SGHVS and CDR2 is FNYEAQ. The CDR3 sequence: CASSLEFNYGYTF. For the CDR3, the DNA is TGTGCCAGCAGCTTAGAGTTTAACTATGGCTACACCTTC.

The CDR3 loop is CASSSQTGVRSPLHF. CDR3 in DNA: TGTGCCAGCAGCTCCCAGACAGGGGTCCGTTCACCCCTCCACTTT. The rearrangement links TRBV11-2 to TRBJ1-6; 8 nucleotides align to TRBD1. The CDR3 spans 15 residues. Looked up from germline, CDR1 is SGHAT and CDR2 is FQNNGV. V trimming: 4 bases; J trimming: 9 bases; junction bases outside the gene matches: 8.

The gene calls are TRBV11-2 and TRBJ2-3, with no clear D. This CDR3 has 15 residues. The V gene's germline CDR1 is SGHAT and CDR2 FQNNGV. V gave up 4 bases and J gave up 3 bases, with 14 bases separating them. CDR3 bases: TGTGCCAGCAGCTCCTCACTTAAGGGTACAGATACGCAGTATTTT. This translates into CASSSSLKGTDTQYF.

This clone was seen only a few times. The chain has TRBV7-2 and TRBJ2-6; 7 bases line up with TRBD1. The V and J ends lost 4 bases and 0 bases, in that order; junction bases with no gene match: 9. The CDR3 has 18 amino acids. From germline, CDR1 is SGHTA and CDR2 FQGNSA. Written as DNA, the CDR3 is TGTGCCAGCAGCTATGGGGACAGACTACACTCTGGGGCCAACGTCCTGACTTTC. Translating gives CASSYGDRLHSGANVLTF.

The chain carries TRBV5-1 and TRBJ1-1; 8 bases are a match to TRBD1. V shed 3 bases, J shed 5 bases, and the junction held 3 bases outside the gene matches. The CDR3 runs to 13 residues. CDR1 SGHRS and CDR2 YFSETQ come from the germline V gene. The CDR3 sequence is CASSSTGGTEAFF. CDR3 bases: TGCGCCAGCAGCTCCACAGGGGGAACTGAAGCTTTCTTT.

The V gene is TRBV6-5, the J gene TRBJ2-5; D gene unclear. The CDR3 spans 13 residues. The germline V gene has CDR1 MNHEY and CDR2 SVGAGI. V lost 4 bases to trimming and J lost 5 bases, with 11 bases between them. The CDR3 DNA reads as TGTGCCAGCAGTTCTGTTGCAGCGGAGACCCAGTACTTC. It codes for CASSSVAAETQYF.

The V gene is TRBV6-1, the J gene TRBJ2-2; 9 bases are a match to TRBD2. V shed 10 bases and J 7 bases; nucleotides not matched to a gene: 13. Germline CDR1 MNHNS, CDR2 SASEGT. CDR3 length equals 15 residues. CDR3 sequence reads: CATSPGLALLGELFF. CDR3 nucleotide sequence: TGTGCCACATCACCGGGACTAGCTCTTCTCGGGGAGCTGTTTTTT.

There are a few counts of this clone. The chain uses TRBV11-1 and TRBJ2-3, with TRBD1 matching 9 bases. Per the germline V gene, CDR1 is SGHAT and CDR2 is FQDESV (reference sequence). This CDR3 is 15 amino acids long. Trimming at V came to 4 bases and at J to 0 bases, leaving 2 bases not matched to a gene. The chain's CDR3 is CASSSQGASTDTQYF. The DNA for the CDR3 is TGTGCCAGCAGCTCACAGGGGGCGAGCACAGATACGCAGTATTTT.